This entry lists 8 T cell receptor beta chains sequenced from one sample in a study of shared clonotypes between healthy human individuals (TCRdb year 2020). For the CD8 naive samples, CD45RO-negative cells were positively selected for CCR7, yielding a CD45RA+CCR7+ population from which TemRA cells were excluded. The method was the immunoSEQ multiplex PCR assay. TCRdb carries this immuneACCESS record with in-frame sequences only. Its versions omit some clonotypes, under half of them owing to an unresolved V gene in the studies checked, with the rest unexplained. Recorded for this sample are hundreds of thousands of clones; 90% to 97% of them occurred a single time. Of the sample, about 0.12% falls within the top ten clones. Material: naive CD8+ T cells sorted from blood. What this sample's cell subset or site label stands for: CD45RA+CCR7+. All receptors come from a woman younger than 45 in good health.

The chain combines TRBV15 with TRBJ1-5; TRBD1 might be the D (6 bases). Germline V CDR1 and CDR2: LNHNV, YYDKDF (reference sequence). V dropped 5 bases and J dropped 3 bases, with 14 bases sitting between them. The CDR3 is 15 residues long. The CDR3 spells CATSEGLGHNQPQHF. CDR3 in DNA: TGTGCCACCAGCGAAGGCCTGGGACACAATCAGCCCCAGCATTTT. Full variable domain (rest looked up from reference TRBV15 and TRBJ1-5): DAMVIQNPRYQVTQFGKPVTLSCSQTLNHNVMYWYQQKSSQAPKLLFHYYDKDFNNEADTPDNFQSRRPNTSFCFLDIRSPGLGDTAMYLCATSEGLGHNQPQHFGDGTRLSIL.

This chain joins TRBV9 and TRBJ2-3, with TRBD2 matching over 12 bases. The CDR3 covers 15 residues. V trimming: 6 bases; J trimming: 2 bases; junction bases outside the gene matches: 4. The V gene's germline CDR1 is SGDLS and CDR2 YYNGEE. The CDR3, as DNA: TGTGCCAGCACCCCTAGCGGGAGGGACACAGATACGCAGTATTTT. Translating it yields CASTPSGRDTDTQYF.

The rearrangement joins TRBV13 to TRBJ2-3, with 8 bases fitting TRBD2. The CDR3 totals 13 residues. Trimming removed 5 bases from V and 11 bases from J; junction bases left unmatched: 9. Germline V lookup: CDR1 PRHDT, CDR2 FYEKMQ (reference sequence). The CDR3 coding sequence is TGTGCCAGCAGCCTAACAGAACTAGCGGTGCAGTATTTT. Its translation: CASSLTELAVQYF.

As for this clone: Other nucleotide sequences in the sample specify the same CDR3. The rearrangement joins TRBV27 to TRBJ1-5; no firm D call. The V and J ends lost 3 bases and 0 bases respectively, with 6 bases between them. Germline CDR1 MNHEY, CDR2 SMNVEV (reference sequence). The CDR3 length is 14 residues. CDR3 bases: TGTGCCAGCAGTTTGAGGGATAGCAATCAGCCCCAGCATTTT. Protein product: CASSLRDSNQPQHF.

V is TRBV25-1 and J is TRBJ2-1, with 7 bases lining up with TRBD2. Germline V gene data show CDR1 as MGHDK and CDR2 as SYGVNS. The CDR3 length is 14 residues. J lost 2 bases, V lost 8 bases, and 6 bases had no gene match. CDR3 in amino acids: CASSSGLTYNEQFF. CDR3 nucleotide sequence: TGTGCCAGCTCTAGCGGACTTACCTACAATGAGCAGTTCTTC.

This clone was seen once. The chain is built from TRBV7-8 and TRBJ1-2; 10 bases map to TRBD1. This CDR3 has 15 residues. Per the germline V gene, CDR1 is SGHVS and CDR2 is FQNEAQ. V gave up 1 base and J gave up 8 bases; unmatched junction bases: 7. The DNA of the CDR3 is TGTGCCAGCAGCTTAGAGGGACAGGGGAACTTGGGCTACACCTTC. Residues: CASSLEGQGNLGYTF.

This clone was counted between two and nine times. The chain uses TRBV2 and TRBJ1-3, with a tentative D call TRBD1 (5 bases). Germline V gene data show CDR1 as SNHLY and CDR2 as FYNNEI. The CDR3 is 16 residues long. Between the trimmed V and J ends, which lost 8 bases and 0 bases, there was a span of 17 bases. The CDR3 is CASCLRDLRSGNTIYF. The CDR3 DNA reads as TGTGCCAGCTGCCTCCGGGACTTACGCTCTGGAAACACCATATATTTT.

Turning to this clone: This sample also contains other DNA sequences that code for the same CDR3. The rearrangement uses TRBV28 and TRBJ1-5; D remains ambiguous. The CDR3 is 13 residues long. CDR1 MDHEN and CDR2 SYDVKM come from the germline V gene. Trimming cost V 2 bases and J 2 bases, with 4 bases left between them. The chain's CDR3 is CASSLTGNQPQHF. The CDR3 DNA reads TGTGCCAGCAGTTTAACGGGCAATCAGCCCCAGCATTTT.